This T cell receptor beta chain was observed in a study of early T cells in non-severe SARS-CoV-2 infection. Study at large: Unpaired chains resulted from sequencing bulk RNA of unsorted whole blood.

CDR1 is WNHNN, CDR2 SYGVQD, per germline (reference sequence). After removal of 3 bases from V and 6 bases from J, the junction contained 4 bases not matched to a gene. The CDR3 is made up of 16 amino acids. This clonotype was observed many times. Unique molecular identifiers were affixed to single, distinct cDNA molecules. TCRdb analysed the 5' RACE reads with MiXCR anew, one entry per CDR3 protein. This repertoire shows about 100,000 distinct CDR3 sequences, roughly an eighth found once; its top ten account for 2% to 2.5%. The origin of this receptor is an adult who was a healthcare worker with PCR-confirmed SARS-CoV-2 infection or an uninfected control (not recorded which). The gene calls are TRBV10-1 and TRBJ2-2; 13 bases map to TRBD2. The sample taken for sequencing was whole blood. The CDR3 DNA reads as TGCGCCAGCAGTGACCCCGGGACTAGCGGGGCCGGGGAGCTGTTTTTT. This translates into CASSDPGTSGAGELFF.